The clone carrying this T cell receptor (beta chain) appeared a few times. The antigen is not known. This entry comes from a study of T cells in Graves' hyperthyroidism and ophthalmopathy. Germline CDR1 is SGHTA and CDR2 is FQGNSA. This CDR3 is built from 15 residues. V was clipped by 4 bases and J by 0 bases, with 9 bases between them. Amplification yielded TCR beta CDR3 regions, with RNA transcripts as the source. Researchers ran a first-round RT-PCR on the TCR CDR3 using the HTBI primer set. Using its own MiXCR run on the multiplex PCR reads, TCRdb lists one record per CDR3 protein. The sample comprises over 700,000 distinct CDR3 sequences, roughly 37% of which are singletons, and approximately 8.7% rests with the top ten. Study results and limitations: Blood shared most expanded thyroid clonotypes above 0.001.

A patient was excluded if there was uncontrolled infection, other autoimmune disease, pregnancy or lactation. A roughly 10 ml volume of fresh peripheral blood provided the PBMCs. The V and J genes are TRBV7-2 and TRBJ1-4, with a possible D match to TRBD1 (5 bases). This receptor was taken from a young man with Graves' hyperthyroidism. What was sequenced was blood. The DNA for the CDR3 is TGTGCCAGCAGCTCAAGCAGGGCAACTAATGAAAAACTGTTTTTT. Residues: CASSSSRATNEKLFF.